This T cell receptor (beta chain) derives from a study of blood T cell repertoires in COVID-19. There are 14 residues in the CDR3. V shed 1 base and J shed 4 bases, with 11 bases lying between them. Germline loops: CDR1 SGHTS, CDR2 YDEGEE. The method was immunoSEQ multiplex PCR; TCRdb's version includes in-frame clones alone and lacks a portion of them. Among fewer than 25,000 clones, about 91% were seen once, and the ten largest hold about 8.6%. This chain uses TRBV5-8 with TRBJ1-1; perhaps TRBD1 as D (5 bases). The clonotype originates from a human donor in a cohort sampled during active COVID-19. The donor label of this sample is uncertain. The material sequenced was peripheral blood. The CDR3 spells CASSLRRDGTEAFF. CDR3 in DNA: TGTGCCAGCAGCTTGCGGAGGGACGGCACTGAAGCTTTCTTT.